This T cell receptor (beta chain) was retrieved from a study of blood T cell repertoires in COVID-19. CDR1 is SGHRS and CDR2 is YFSETQ in the germline V gene. The length of the CDR3 is 15 residues. V shed 0 bases, J shed 7 bases, and the junction held 7 bases outside the gene matches. The repertoire was sequenced with immunoSEQ multiplex PCR; TCRdb's copy has only in-frame clones and lacks some. The repertoire holds some 180,000 clones, around four fifths seen once, with roughly 7.2% in the top ten. This rearrangement joins TRBV5-1 to TRBJ2-1; 7 positions match TRBD1. The specimen sequenced was peripheral blood. The sequence came from a woman in her forties with COVID-19, enrolled during active disease. The CDR3 DNA is TGCGCCAGCAGCTTGGTAACAGGGGAAGGGAATGAGCAGTTCTTC. Translation: CASSLVTGEGNEQFF.